The sequence of this TCR beta chain was determined in a study of monozygotic twins with inflammatory bowel disease. This CDR3 has 17 residues. With respect to this clonotype: The antigen remains undetermined.

Template switching was used to attach UMIs, which incorporated a 6-nucleotide sample barcode. TCRdb re-called the 5' RACE reads and gives one entry per CDR3 protein, without DNA. The repertoire shows 310,000 or so distinct CDR3 sequences; the top ten hold 2% to 2.5%. Study findings and constraints: With inverse Simpson as the measure, TCRbeta diversity was lower in IBD patients than in healthy co-twins. Support for a single strong signal or clonotype associated with IBD was absent.

The sequence was collected from a human donor with ulcerative colitis or Crohn's disease, or a healthy co-twin of an affected twin (not recorded which). The sequencing sample was made of blood. The rearrangement links TRBV12-3 or TRBV12-4 to TRBJ2-3; checking the TCRdb D call of TRBD2 is not possible without DNA. This CDR3 is CASSPLGLAGLKDTQYF.